The rows below give T cell receptor beta chains drawn from one sample of a study of T cell responses to AZD1222 COVID-19 vaccine. Sequencing used immunoSEQ multiplex PCR; TCRdb keeps in-frame clones, though not all of them. In the table there are more than 95,000 clones, 70% to 90% of which are singletons. This material consisted of peripheral blood, taken 28 days after the second AZD1222 dose. These receptors were obtained from an adult who received the AZD1222 COVID-19 vaccine. Both conserved end residues are part of each CDR3. A D gene is named only where the DNA matches it firmly. A clone size is listed for some rows: how often the clone was seen (once, few, many), or a class if it is expanded.

TRBJ2-1,-,TRBD1,TRBV13,TGTGCCAGCAGCCAGAGGGACAGGGTGAAGAATGAGCAGTTCTTC,CASSQRDRVKNEQFF
TRBJ1-2,once,-,TRBV5-1,TGCGCCAGCAGCTTGGGGGACACCGACTATGGCTACACCTTC,CASSLGDTDYGYTF
TRBJ1-2,-,-,TRBV3-1/TRBV3-2,TGTGCCAGCAGCCAGGACCCCGGGGCGGACTATGGCTACACCTTC,CASSQDPGADYGYTF
TRBJ1-2,-,TRBD1,TRBV13,TGTGCCAGCAGCAGGACAGGGATTAACTATGGCTACACCTTC,CASSRTGINYGYTF
TRBJ1-5,-,TRBD1,TRBV5-4,TGTGCCAGCAGCTTGCAGGGGGGACAGCCCCAGCATTTT,CASSLQGGQPQHF
TRBJ2-7,once,-,TRBV21-1,TGTGCCAGCAGCAGGAGGGAGGACGTCTACGAGCAGTACTTC,CASSRREDVYEQYF
TRBJ1-4,-,TRBD1,TRBV5-1,TGCGCCAGCAGCGTCGGGACAGGGGCTGAAAAACTGTTTTTT,CASSVGTGAEKLFF
TRBJ1-2,few,-,TRBV6-6,TGTGCCAGCAGTTACACGGTCCCGGGGGCGGGAGGCTACACCTTC,CASSYTVPGAGGYTF
TRBJ2-7,-,TRBD2,TRBV7-9,TGTGCCAGCAGCTTGGGTAGCGGGGCAATCGACGAGCAGTACTTC,CASSLGSGAIDEQYF
TRBJ1-3,-,-,TRBV10-3,TGTGCCACGATCGAGAGTTCTGGAAACACCATATATTTT,CATIESSGNTIYF
TRBJ2-3,-,-,TRBV7-6,TGTGCCAGCAGCTTAGCGGGGGTAGGCACAGATACGCAGTATTTT,CASSLAGVGTDTQYF
TRBJ2-2,-,-,TRBV7-2,TGTGCCAGCCGCCTCCCCTCGGCTTACGGGGAGCTGTTTTTT,CASRLPSAYGELFF
TRBJ2-2,-,-,TRBV19,TGTGCCAGTAGTATAGAGGGCTCCGGGGAGCTGTTTTTT,CASSIEGSGELFF
TRBJ1-5,-,-,TRBV9,TGTGCCAGCAGCGGAGGACAGTTGCAGCCCCAGCATTTT,CASSGGQLQPQHF
TRBJ2-1,few,TRBD2,TRBV2,TGTGCCAGCAGTGCGGGGGGAGACTACAATGAGCAGTTCTTC,CASSAGGDYNEQFF
TRBJ2-7,-,-,TRBV5-6,TGTGCCAGCAGCTTGGGGGCGGGATGGGGCCACGAGCAGTACTTC,CASSLGAGWGHEQYF
TRBJ2-3,few,TRBD2,TRBV11-2,TGTGCCAGCAGCTTTTCCCATTTACTAGCGGACACAGATACGCAGTATTTT,CASSFSHLLADTDTQYF
TRBJ1-4,-,-,TRBV3-1/TRBV3-2,TGTGCCAGCAGCCAATGGAGCGGTGGAGGTAATGAAAAACTGTTTTTT,CASSQWSGGGNEKLFF
TRBJ2-3,-,TRBD2,TRBV4-3,TGCGCCAGCAGCCAAGCTAGCGGGGGCACAGATACGCAGTATTTT,CASSQASGGTDTQYF
TRBJ1-2,-,-,TRBV7-2,TGTGCCAGCAGCTTCCGCGGAGAGGTCTATGGCTACACCTTC,CASSFRGEVYGYTF
TRBJ1-1,-,TRBD1,TRBV18,TGTGCCAGCTCACCGAGTCAGGGGGCAATGGACACTGAAGCTTTCTTT,CASSPSQGAMDTEAFF
TRBJ2-7,-,-,TRBV21-1,TGTGCCAGCAGCAACAAGCAGTTTTTCAGTCTGATTTCGTCTGAAGCGGTAGGAACCTACGAGCAGTACTTC,CASSNKQFFSLISSEAVGTYEQYF
TRBJ2-7,-,-,TRBV6-2/TRBV6-3,TGTGCCAGCAGTTATTTTAGGTTCGGCGGCGCCTACGAGCAGTACTTC,CASSYFRFGGAYEQYF
TRBJ1-2,-,TRBD1,TRBV10-3,TGTGCCACAAGACAGGGGGGCTATGGCTACACCTTC,CATRQGGYGYTF
TRBJ2-5,once,TRBD1,TRBV7-9,TGTGCCAGCAGCTTAGCCCAGGGGGCGAAAGAGACCCAGTACTTC,CASSLAQGAKETQYF
TRBJ1-4,-,TRBD1,TRBV29-1,TGCAGCGCGACAGGGGGAAATGAAAAACTGTTTTTT,CSATGGNEKLFF
TRBJ1-2,-,-,TRBV7-8,TGTGCCAGCAGCTACCTGGGGCTTAACTATGGCTACACCTTC,CASSYLGLNYGYTF
TRBJ1-5,-,TRBD1,TRBV6-2/TRBV6-3,TGTGCCAGCAGTTATGCGGACAGGGGTCATAGCAATCAGCCCCAGCATTTT,CASSYADRGHSNQPQHF